This T cell receptor beta chain stems from a study of blood T cell repertoires in COVID-19. Study summary: The United States, Italy and Spain supplied acute and convalescent COVID-19 samples. T cells, B-cell-depleted T cells, or PBMCs provided the cDNA or gDNA that served as material.

The V gene lost 0 bases and the J gene lost 2 bases, with 10 bases spanning the gap. Germline CDR1 KGHSH, CDR2 LQKENI. The CDR3 is 15 residues long. Authors' analysis steps: Counts of nucleated cells, estimated from reference gene primer amplification, were obtained. TCRdb's table, derived via immunoSEQ multiplex PCR, lists solely in-frame clones and lacks some. The V and J calls and the clone size are those of that table, but D and trimming were determined from the DNA. The table has tens of thousands of clones, about 81% seen once. This receptor was obtained from an older man with acute or convalescent COVID-19. The sequenced sample was peripheral blood. The rearrangement joins TRBV18 to TRBJ2-5; D is perhaps TRBD1 (6 bases). The CDR3 region has the DNA TGTGCCAGCTCACCACCCCCAGGGGTACAAGAGACCCAGTACTTC. Translated: CASSPPPGVQETQYF. Full variable domain (remainder filled in from reference TRBV18 and TRBJ2-5): NAGVMQNPRHLVRRRGQEARLRCSPMKGHSHVYWYRQLPEEGLKFMVYLQKENIIDESGMPKERFSAEFPKEGPSILRIQQVVRGDSAAYFCASSPPPGVQETQYFGPGTRLLVL.